Presented here are 27 T cell receptor beta chains from one specimen sequenced in a study of T-cell memory formation after mild COVID-19. TCRdb independently ran MiXCR on the 5' RACE reads; one entry per CDR3 protein. The table lists 400,000 to 500,000 distinct CDR3 sequences, around 18% of them singletons, with about 8.1% in the top ten. Sequences were obtained from PBMCs or a T cell subset sorted from them (not recorded which). The receptors stem from an adult woman who had mild COVID-19 (a few samples of this study predate the infection). Cell type and time point are not known.

This clonotype appeared a few times. This chain links TRBV10-3 with TRBJ2-7; D unresolved. Between the trimmed V and J ends, which lost 4 bases and 5 bases, there was a span of 12 bases. The CDR3 is 13 residues long. The germline V gene encodes CDR1 ENHRY and CDR2 SYGVKD. CDR3 DNA sequence: TGTGCCATCAGTGGGATCTCCTGGCACGAGCAGTACTTC. This encodes CAISGISWHEQYF.

CDR3 sequence: CASSEVRFNEKLFF. CDR3 bases: TGTGCCAGCAGTGAAGTCCGGTTTAATGAAAAACTGTTTTTT. The chain joins TRBV25-1 to TRBJ1-4; D uncertain. The CDR3 totals 14 residues. Germline lookup yields CDR1 MGHDK and CDR2 SYGVNS. V gave up 2 bases and J gave up 4 bases, with 8 bases separating them.

The sample holds many counts of this clonotype. V gene TRBV7-9 combines with J gene TRBJ1-1; the match to TRBD1 covers 10 bases. V gave up 5 bases and J gave up 7 bases; unmatched junction bases: 7. This CDR3 spans 14 amino acids. Germline V gene data show CDR1 as SEHNR and CDR2 as FQNEAQ (reference sequence). CDR3 bases: TGTGCCAGCAGCCCGGGACAGGGGCTTAGTGAAGCTTTCTTT. Protein: CASSPGQGLSEAFF.

This rearrangement joins TRBV9 to TRBJ2-7, with a weak D call TRBD1 (6 bases). V was clipped by 3 bases and J by 7 bases, with 11 bases between them. CDR1 and CDR2 (germline): SGDLS, YYNGEE. CDR3 length equals 12 residues. Here the CDR3 reads CASSDGGGEQYF. Here the CDR3 DNA reads TGTGCCAGCAGCGATGGGGGCGGAGAGCAGTACTTC.

The chain employs TRBV27 and TRBJ1-5; D is undetermined. The germline V gene has CDR1 MNHEY and CDR2 SMNVEV (reference sequence). The CDR3 sequence is 14 residues long. The ends were cut back, 1 base at V and 2 bases at J, with 6 bases in the middle. The CDR3 reads CASSLLLGNQPQHF. CDR3 nucleotide sequence: TGTGCCAGCAGTTTATTGCTGGGCAATCAGCCCCAGCATTTT.

This clonotype was counted only a few times. The CDR3 here is CASSGKTGYNEQFF. The CDR3 DNA follows: TGTGCCAGCAGCGGAAAGACAGGCTACAATGAGCAGTTCTTC. The rearrangement uses TRBV7-9 and TRBJ2-1; TRBD1 is a possible D gene (6 bases). Germline V gene lookup returns CDR1 SEHNR and CDR2 FQNEAQ (reference sequence). This CDR3 region has 14 residues. With 5 bases removed from V and 3 bases from J, the gap between germline ends came to 11 bases.

This clonotype was counted between two and nine times. The gene calls are TRBV7-9 and TRBJ2-2, with D possibly TRBD1 on 6 matching bases. The CDR3 is 15 residues long. V was pared by 1 base and J by 3 bases, with 9 bases between. Germline CDR1 and CDR2: SEHNR and FQNEAQ (reference sequence). CDR3 DNA: TGTGCCAGCAGCTTAGAAGACAGGCACACCGGGGAGCTGTTTTTT. Its protein is CASSLEDRHTGELFF.

The chain employs TRBV4-3 and TRBJ1-2, with unresolved D. CDR3 length equals 13 residues. Between the trimmed V and J ends, which lost 1 base and 3 bases, there was a span of 6 bases. Germline values: CDR1 LGHNA, CDR2 YSLEER. This CDR3 is CASSQVGDYGYTF. Here the CDR3 DNA reads TGCGCCAGCAGCCAAGTCGGGGACTATGGCTACACCTTC.

In its sample, this clonotype was seen a few times. The CDR3 reads CAISESNREETQYF. The CDR3 nucleotides are TGTGCCATCAGTGAGTCGAACAGGGAAGAGACCCAGTACTTC. The genes are TRBV10-3 and TRBJ2-5; a weak D match, TRBD1 (6 bases). The CDR3 length is 14 residues. Germline V gene lookup returns CDR1 ENHRY and CDR2 SYGVKD. Trimming stripped 0 bases from V and 3 bases from J, with 8 bases between.

The table lists this clonotype with a few counts. J is TRBJ1-1 and V is TRBV12-3 or TRBV12-4; a possible D gene is TRBD1 (6 bases). V lost 1 base to trimming and J lost 1 base, with 13 bases between them. The CDR3 loop spans 16 amino acids. Here the CDR3 DNA reads TGTGCCAGCAGTTTAGGGCAGGGGCCACCGAACACTGAAGCTTTCTTT. The encoded protein is CASSLGQGPPNTEAFF.

This clonotype turned up a few times. The chain has TRBV29-1 and TRBJ1-5; D is possibly TRBD1 (5 bases). The ends were cut back, 7 bases at V and 4 bases at J, with 11 bases in the middle. The CDR3 covers 12 residues. CDR1 and CDR2 (germline): SQVTM, ANQGSEA. CDR3 protein: CSAGEGNQPQHF. Written as DNA, the CDR3 is TGCAGCGCCGGGGAGGGGAATCAGCCCCAGCATTTT.

This rearrangement joins TRBV24-1 to TRBJ1-1, with 7 bases lining up with TRBD1. V gave up 4 bases and J gave up 10 bases; unmatched junction bases: 8. The CDR3 sequence is 13 residues long. The germline gives CDR1 KGHDR, CDR2 SFDVKD. For the CDR3, the DNA is TGTGCCACCAGTGACCAGGACAGGTCCTCAGCTTTCTTT. It yields the protein CATSDQDRSSAFF.

The rearrangement joins TRBV15 to TRBJ2-3, with D perhaps matching TRBD2 (6 bases). The CDR3 is 15 residues long. Germline V gene sequence: CDR1 LNHNV, CDR2 YYDKDF (reference sequence). V lost 5 bases and J lost 4, with 16 bases in between. The CDR3 region is CATSPVSGEADTQYF. The CDR3 DNA sequence: TGTGCCACCAGCCCTGTTTCGGGGGAGGCAGATACGCAGTATTTT. The full variable domain, its missing parts supplied by reference TRBV15 and TRBJ2-3, is DAMVIQNPRYQVTQFGKPVTLSCSQTLNHNVMYWYQQKSSQAPKLLFHYYDKDFNNEADTPDNFQSRRPNTSFCFLDIRSPGLGDTAMYLCATSPVSGEADTQYFGPGTRLTVL.

This clonotype was recorded at least ten times. The J gene is TRBJ1-2, the V gene TRBV30; the D gene is possibly TRBD1 (6 bases). CDR1 GTSNPN and CDR2 SVGIG come from the germline V gene (reference sequence). CDR3 length: 14 amino acids. Trimming took 1 base from V and 4 from J, leaving 13 bases between them. The CDR3 DNA follows: TGTGCCTGGAGTGACGGGGGGCGCGGCTATGGCTACACCTTC. Translating gives CAWSDGGRGYGYTF.

This clonotype has more than one count but fewer than ten. V gene TRBV3-1 combines with J gene TRBJ2-1; the D gene is possibly TRBD1 (6 bases). The germline gives CDR1 LGHDT, CDR2 YNNKEL (reference sequence). The ends were cut back, 4 bases at V and 7 bases at J, with 8 bases in the middle. The CDR3 totals 12 residues. CDR3 coding DNA: TGTGCCAGCAGCCGCGACAGGAATGAGCAGTTCTTC. Its protein is CASSRDRNEQFF.

This clonotype appeared a few times. V is TRBV24-1 and J is TRBJ2-1, with 12 bases fitting TRBD2. Germline V gene data show CDR1 as KGHDR and CDR2 as SFDVKD. This CDR3 is built from 17 residues. J gave up 8 bases and V 5 bases, and 12 bases lay outside the gene matches. CDR3 protein: CATSVLTSGSAGDEQFF. For the CDR3, the DNA is TGTGCCACCAGTGTATTGACTAGCGGGAGTGCCGGGGATGAGCAGTTCTTC.

This clonotype was seen only a few times. This sequence joins TRBV6-2 or TRBV6-3 and TRBJ2-2; possibly TRBD1 for D (6 bases). This CDR3 has 15 residues. Trimming shortened V by 8 bases and J by 0 bases, and 13 bases separated the two germline ends. From germline, CDR1 is MNHEY and CDR2 SVGEGT. CDR3: CASGAWTANTGELFF. CDR3 nucleotide sequence: TGTGCCAGCGGGGCTTGGACAGCGAACACCGGGGAGCTGTTTTTT.

The chain is built from TRBV7-2 and TRBJ2-3, with 11 bases fitting TRBD2. This CDR3 comprises 17 residues. Germline CDR1 reads SGHTA; CDR2 reads FQGNSA. V shed 6 bases, J shed 2 bases, and the junction held 10 bases outside the gene matches. The CDR3 protein is CASRRRLAGRNTDTQYF. The CDR3 DNA reads TGTGCCAGCAGGCGTCGACTAGCGGGGAGAAACACAGATACGCAGTATTTT. The full variable domain, with the rest looked up from reference TRBV7-2 and TRBJ2-3, is GAGVSQSPSNKVTEKGKDVELRCDPISGHTALYWYRQSLGQGLEFLIYFQGNSAPDKSGLPSDRFSAERTGGSVSTLTIQRTQQEDSAVYLCASRRRLAGRNTDTQYFGPGTRLTVL.

The rearrangement links TRBV12-3 or TRBV12-4 to TRBJ1-5; TRBD1 aligns across 11 bases. The ends lost 8 bases at V and 4 bases at J; junction bases unmatched: 10. The CDR3 is 16 amino acids. DNA of the CDR3: TGTGCCAGCTTAGACGGGACAGGGGGAAGAAATCAGCCCCAGCATTTT. It specifies CASLDGTGGRNQPQHF.

The chain links TRBV12-3 or TRBV12-4 to TRBJ2-7, with D perhaps assigned TRBD1 or TRBD2 (6 bases each). The CDR3 consists of 13 residues. V lost 6 bases and J 6 bases, leaving 15 bases between the germline ends. The CDR3 coding sequence is TGTGCCAGCAGCCTCACCGAGGGGGGCGAGCAGTACTTC. This encodes CASSLTEGGEQYF.

This clonotype has a handful of counts. This rearrangement joins TRBV7-9 to TRBJ1-1, with D perhaps matching TRBD1 (5 bases). With 5 bases removed from V and 7 bases from J, the gap between germline ends came to 14 bases. The CDR3 covers 13 residues. CDR1 is SEHNR and CDR2 is FQNEAQ in the germline V gene (reference sequence). The CDR3, as DNA: TGTGCCAGCAGCGTCGGGACCAGAGGTGAAGCTTTCTTT. Its protein is CASSVGTRGEAFF.

The chain employs TRBV20-1 and TRBJ1-1; weak D call: TRBD1 (6 bases). The CDR3 loop spans 13 amino acids. Per the germline V gene, CDR1 is DFQATT and CDR2 is SNEGSKA (reference sequence). V lost 3 bases and J 1 base, leaving 9 bases between the germline ends. The CDR3 DNA sequence: TGCAGTGCTAGCCTACAGGGGAACACTGAAGCTTTCTTT. This translates into CSASLQGNTEAFF.

The gene calls are TRBV14 and TRBJ2-5; 9 bases map to TRBD2. Germline V lookup: CDR1 SGHDN, CDR2 FVKESK. The CDR3 loop spans 16 amino acids. After removal of 6 bases from V and 2 bases from J, the junction contained 10 bases not matched to a gene. The CDR3: CASRLSAGGGQETQYF. DNA of the CDR3: TGTGCCAGCAGACTTTCAGCGGGAGGAGGACAAGAGACCCAGTACTTC.

The CDR3 protein is CASSQRTPGQGNGEQYF. CDR3 coding DNA: TGTGCCAGCAGCCAGCGGACCCCGGGACAGGGAAATGGAGAGCAGTACTTC. This sequence joins TRBV3-1 and TRBJ2-7; TRBD1 aligns across 9 bases. Per germline, CDR1 LGHDT and CDR2 YNNKEL (reference sequence). The CDR3 contains 17 residues. Germline trimming cut 3 bases from V and 7 bases from J; bases unmatched to any gene: 16.

This clonotype was seen a handful of times. The chain couples TRBV5-6 to TRBJ2-7, with D maybe TRBD1 (6 bases). V lost 1 base, J lost 2 bases, and 13 bases lay in between. From germline, CDR1 is SGHDT and CDR2 YYEEEE. The CDR3 extends over 15 amino acids. The CDR3 loop reads CASSLLLQGPYEQYF. The CDR3 DNA follows: TGTGCCAGCAGCTTGCTTTTACAGGGACCCTACGAGCAGTACTTC.

J is TRBJ2-1 and V is TRBV12-3 or TRBV12-4, with TRBD2 matching 13 bases. Trimming took 6 bases from V and 6 from J; bases not matched to a gene: 11. This CDR3 comprises 17 residues. This CDR3 reads CASRVFRTSGSFNEQFF. The DNA of the CDR3 is TGTGCCAGCAGAGTCTTTAGGACTAGCGGGAGCTTCAATGAGCAGTTCTTC.

This clonotype was picked up many times. This chain joins TRBV7-8 and TRBJ2-3; 8 bases are a match to TRBD2. The germline CDR1 and CDR2 sequences are SGHVS and FQNEAQ. V lost 5 bases and J lost 0; bases outside the gene matches: 1. This CDR3 region has 14 residues. The CDR3 DNA sequence: TGTGCCAGCAGCCGCGGGAGGAGCACAGATACGCAGTATTTT. This codes for CASSRGRSTDTQYF.